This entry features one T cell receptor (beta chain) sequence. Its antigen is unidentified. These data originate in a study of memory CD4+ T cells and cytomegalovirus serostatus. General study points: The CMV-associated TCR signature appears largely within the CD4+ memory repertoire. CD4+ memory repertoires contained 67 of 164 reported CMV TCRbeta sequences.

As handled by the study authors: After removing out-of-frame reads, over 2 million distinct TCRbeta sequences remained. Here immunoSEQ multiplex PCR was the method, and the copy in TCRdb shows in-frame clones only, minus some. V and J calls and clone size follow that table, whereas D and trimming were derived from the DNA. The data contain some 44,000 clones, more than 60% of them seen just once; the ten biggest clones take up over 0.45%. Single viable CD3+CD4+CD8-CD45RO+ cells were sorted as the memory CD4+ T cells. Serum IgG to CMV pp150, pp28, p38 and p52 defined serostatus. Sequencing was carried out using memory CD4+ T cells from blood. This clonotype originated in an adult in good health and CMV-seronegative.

CDR3 sequence: CASSLAETNTGELFF. The CDR3, as DNA: TGTGCCAGCAGCCTAGCGGAAACGAACACCGGGGAGCTGTTTTTT. The rearrangement uses TRBV11-2 and TRBJ2-2, with TRBD2 matching over 7 bases. This CDR3 comprises 15 residues. Trimming at V came to 5 bases and at J to 0 bases, leaving 3 bases not matched to a gene. The germline CDR1 and CDR2 sequences are SGHAT and FQNNGV.